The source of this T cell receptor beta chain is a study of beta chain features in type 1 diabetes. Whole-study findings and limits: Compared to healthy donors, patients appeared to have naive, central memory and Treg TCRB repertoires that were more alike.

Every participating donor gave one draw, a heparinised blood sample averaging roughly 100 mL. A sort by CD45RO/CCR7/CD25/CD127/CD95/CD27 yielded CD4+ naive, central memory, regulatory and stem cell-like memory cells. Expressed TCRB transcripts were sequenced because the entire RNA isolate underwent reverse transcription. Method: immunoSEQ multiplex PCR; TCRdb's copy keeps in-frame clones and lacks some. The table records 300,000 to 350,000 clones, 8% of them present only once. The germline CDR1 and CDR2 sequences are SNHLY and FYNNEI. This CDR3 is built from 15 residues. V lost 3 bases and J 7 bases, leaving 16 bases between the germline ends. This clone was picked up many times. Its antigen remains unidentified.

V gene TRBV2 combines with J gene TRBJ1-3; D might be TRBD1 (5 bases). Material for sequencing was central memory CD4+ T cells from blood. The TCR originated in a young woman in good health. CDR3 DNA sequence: TGTGCCAGCAGTGATTTGGGGACCACCGGCAACACCATATATTTT. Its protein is CASSDLGTTGNTIYF.